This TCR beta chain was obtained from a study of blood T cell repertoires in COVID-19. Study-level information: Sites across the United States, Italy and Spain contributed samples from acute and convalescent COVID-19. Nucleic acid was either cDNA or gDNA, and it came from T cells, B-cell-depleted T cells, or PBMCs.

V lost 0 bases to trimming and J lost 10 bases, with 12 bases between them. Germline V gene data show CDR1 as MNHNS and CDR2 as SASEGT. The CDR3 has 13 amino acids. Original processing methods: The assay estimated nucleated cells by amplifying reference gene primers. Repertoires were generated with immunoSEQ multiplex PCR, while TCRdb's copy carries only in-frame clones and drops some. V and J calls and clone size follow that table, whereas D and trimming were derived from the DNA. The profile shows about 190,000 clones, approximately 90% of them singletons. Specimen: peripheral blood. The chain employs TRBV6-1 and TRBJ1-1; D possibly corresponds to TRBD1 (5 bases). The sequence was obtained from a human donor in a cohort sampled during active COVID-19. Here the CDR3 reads CASSEAVAGLAFF. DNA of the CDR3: TGTGCCAGCAGTGAAGCGGTGGCAGGGTTAGCTTTCTTT.